What follows are 23 T cell receptor beta chains derived from one specimen sequenced in a study of response to subunit inactivated influenza vaccine. TCRdb reprocessed the RT-PCR reads via MiXCR and lists one record per CDR3 protein. The repertoire has 650,000 to 800,000 distinct CDR3 sequences, approximately 13% of them found once; the top ten carry 6% to 8%. Sequencing used PBMCs from blood, obtained about 14 days before vaccination. These receptors were collected from a man aged 50-60 years who received an inactivated influenza vaccine.

There are a few counts of this clonotype. The rearrangement links TRBV5-8 to TRBJ2-1; TRBD1 aligns across 7 bases. From germline, CDR1 is SGHTS and CDR2 YDEGEE. V lost 4 bases and J lost 7; bases outside the gene matches: 8. The CDR3 has 14 amino acids. Here the CDR3 reads CASSREGASNEQFF. The CDR3 nucleotides are TGTGCCAGCAGCCGCGAGGGGGCGAGTAATGAGCAGTTCTTC.

V is TRBV20-1 and J is TRBJ2-3; TRBD1 or TRBD2 may be the D gene (6 bases each). The V gene's germline CDR1 is DFQATT and CDR2 SNEGSKA (reference sequence). V was shortened by 0 bases and J by 1 base, with 11 bases between the two germline ends. This CDR3 spans 15 amino acids. The CDR3 sequence: CSARDLRGRTDTQYF. CDR3 bases: TGCAGTGCTAGAGATCTTCGGGGGCGCACAGATACGCAGTATTTT.

This clonotype was counted between two and nine times. The chain is built from TRBV7-2 and TRBJ2-1; possible D gene TRBD1, 6 bases. This CDR3 is built from 12 residues. Looked up from germline, CDR1 is SGHTA and CDR2 is FQGNSA. V lost 1 base and J 12 bases, leaving 10 bases between the germline ends. The CDR3 protein is CASSLGLGGQFF. The CDR3 DNA reads TGTGCCAGCAGCTTAGGCCTAGGGGGGCAGTTCTTC.

This clonotype was seen at least ten times. The gene calls are TRBV5-1 and TRBJ1-4; D not resolved. The CDR3 is made up of 14 amino acids. The ends were cut back, 0 bases at V and 7 bases at J, with 10 bases in the middle. Germline V lookup: CDR1 SGHRS, CDR2 YFSETQ. CDR3 in amino acids: CASSLGRPPEKLFF. The DNA for the CDR3 is TGCGCCAGCAGCTTGGGAAGACCGCCTGAAAAACTGTTTTTT.

The chain joins TRBV29-1 to TRBJ1-1; the D gene is possibly TRBD1 (6 bases). CDR3 length: 13 amino acids. Germline CDR1 and CDR2: SQVTM and ANQGSEA. The CDR3 here is CRDIRGGGTEAFF. The CDR3 nucleotides read TGCAGAGATATCAGGGGTGGAGGCACTGAAGCTTTCTTT.

The chain uses TRBV5-1 and TRBJ2-3; D gene uncertain. The CDR3 contains 16 residues. Germline CDR1 SGHRS, CDR2 YFSETQ. With 4 bases removed from V and 1 base from J, the gap between germline ends came to 16 bases. CDR3 protein: CASSLTQTSRTDTQYF. The CDR3 nucleotides are TGCGCCAGCAGCCTTACTCAGACGAGTCGCACAGATACGCAGTATTTT.

This chain connects TRBV29-1 to TRBJ1-2; no clear D gene. The CDR3 has 13 amino acids. In germline, CDR1 is SQVTM, CDR2 ANQGSEA. V was clipped by 2 bases and J by 4 bases, with 11 bases between them. The CDR3 region is CSVEIRNGYGYTF. Here the CDR3 DNA reads TGCAGCGTTGAAATACGGAACGGCTATGGCTACACCTTC.

This clonotype was seen a handful of times. This chain connects TRBV15 to TRBJ2-1; the D is unclear. The germline gives CDR1 LNHNV, CDR2 YYDKDF (reference sequence). Trimming removed 0 bases at V and 14 bases at J, with 11 bases between. This CDR3 contains 12 residues. The DNA for the CDR3 is TGTGCCACCAGCAGAGATACGGGTGATAAGTTCTTC. Translated, it gives CATSRDTGDKFF.

This clonotype occurred a few times. The chain joins TRBV6-2 or TRBV6-3 to TRBJ2-2, with TRBD2 identical over 12 bases. CDR3 length equals 19 residues. V lost 4 bases, J lost 1 base, and 10 bases stayed unmatched. Germline values: CDR1 MNHEY, CDR2 SVGEGT. This CDR3 is CASSSSRLAGALNTGELFF. The CDR3 nucleotides are TGTGCCAGCAGTTCAAGCCGACTAGCGGGAGCCTTGAACACCGGGGAGCTGTTTTTT.

The V call is TRBV12-3 or TRBV12-4, the J call TRBJ1-2, with D unresolved. CDR3 size: 15 residues. Trimming stripped 1 base from V and 1 base from J, with 10 bases between. The CDR3 bases are TGTGCCAGCAGTTTAGTTCAACCGGGTAACTATGGCTACACCTTC. It is translated as CASSLVQPGNYGYTF.

This chain joins TRBV29-1 and TRBJ1-2; D not certain. The CDR3 loop spans 13 amino acids. CDR1 is SQVTM, CDR2 ANQGSEA, per germline. With 0 bases removed from V and 2 bases from J, the gap between germline ends came to 7 bases. In DNA, the CDR3 is TGCAGCGTTGAAGATATAGTAAACTATGGCTACACCTTC. Residues: CSVEDIVNYGYTF. The full variable domain, completed using reference TRBV29-1 and TRBJ1-2, is SAVISQKPSRDICQRGTSLTIQCQVDSQVTMMFWYRQQPGQSLTLIATANQGSEATYESGFVIDKFPISRPNLTFSTLTVSNMSPEDSSIYLCSVEDIVNYGYTFGSGTRLTVV.

This clonotype was seen only a few times. This chain joins TRBV18 and TRBJ2-3; 7 nucleotides match TRBD1. The CDR3 spans 14 residues. The trim removed 2 bases at V and 5 bases at J, leaving 4 bases unmatched. Germline-derived CDR1 and CDR2 are KGHSH and LQKENI. The CDR3 loop is CASSPSGQQDTQYF. In nucleotides, the CDR3 is TGTGCCAGCTCACCATCGGGACAGCAAGATACGCAGTATTTT.

The chain is built from TRBV4-3 and TRBJ2-3; D not certain. Germline V CDR1 and CDR2: LGHNA, YSLEER. This CDR3 comprises 13 residues. V shed 0 bases and J shed 14 bases, with 15 bases lying between them. The CDR3 DNA reads as TGCGCCAGCAGCCAAGACTTGGCTGCGCCCCCGTATTTT. This sequence encodes CASSQDLAAPPYF.

This clonotype came up a few times. The chain couples TRBV7-8 to TRBJ2-2; D might be TRBD1 (6 bases). CDR1 and CDR2 (germline): SGHVS, FQNEAQ. This CDR3 spans 15 amino acids. Trimming left V 5 bases short and J 1 base short, with 11 bases between. CDR3 coding DNA: TGTGCCAGCAGCCCGGACAGACTGAACACCGGGGAGCTGTTTTTT. Translated: CASSPDRLNTGELFF.

In this sample, this clonotype turned up a few times. The genes are TRBV4-2 and TRBJ2-2; D may correspond to TRBD1 or TRBD2 (6 bases each). The CDR3 is 15 residues long. Germline V gene lookup returns CDR1 LGHNA and CDR2 YNFKEQ. The ends were cut back, 1 base at V and 6 bases at J, with 12 bases in the middle. CDR3 DNA: TGTGCCAGCAGCCAAGTGCAGGGGAGGTCCGGGGAGCTGTTTTTT. Its translation: CASSQVQGRSGELFF.

The chain joins TRBV20-1 to TRBJ2-7; TRBD1 aligns across 10 bases. In germline, CDR1 is DFQATT, CDR2 SNEGSKA (reference sequence). The CDR3 loop spans 14 amino acids. J gave up 4 bases and V 5 bases, and 8 bases lay outside the gene matches. This chain's CDR3 is CSAGTGTGEYEQYF. CDR3 DNA: TGCAGTGCTGGAACCGGGACAGGGGAGTACGAGCAGTACTTC.

The chain links TRBV28 to TRBJ2-1; TRBD2 might be the D (5 bases). CDR3 size: 19 residues. Trimming took 6 bases from V and 0 from J, leaving 24 bases between them. Germline V CDR1 and CDR2: MDHEN, SYDVKM. The CDR3 nucleotides are TGTGCCAGCAGCATATTAGAAATTTTACGGGATAGCTCCTACAATGAGCAGTTCTTC. Amino acid sequence: CASSILEILRDSSYNEQFF.

This clonotype was seen at least ten times. CDR3 DNA sequence: TGTGCCAGCAGTTACAGCAGGGGGCTGGGGGATACGCAGTATTTT. Translating gives CASSYSRGLGDTQYF. The chain employs TRBV6-5 and TRBJ2-3, with TRBD1 identical over 8 bases. The CDR3 is 15 residues long. The ends lost 2 bases at V and 6 bases at J; junction bases unmatched: 7. Germline assignment: CDR1 MNHEY and CDR2 SVGAGI.

This clonotype was seen a handful of times. J is TRBJ2-3 and V is TRBV27; D remains ambiguous. The CDR3 spans 14 residues. The V end was cut by 4 bases, the J end by 0 bases, with 8 bases between. The germline gives CDR1 MNHEY, CDR2 SMNVEV (reference sequence). The DNA of the CDR3 is TGTGCCAGCAGTTCCTACGAAAGCACAGATACGCAGTATTTT. It encodes CASSSYESTDTQYF.

The J gene is TRBJ2-3, the V gene TRBV5-1, with D possibly matching TRBD2 (5 bases). The germline V gene has CDR1 SGHRS and CDR2 YFSETQ. V shed 7 bases and J shed 6 bases, with 15 bases lying between them. This CDR3 spans 13 amino acids. The CDR3 here is CASGLGKKDTQYF. The DNA for the CDR3 is TGCGCCAGCGGACTTGGAAAAAAGGATACGCAGTATTTT. Full variable domain (outside the CDR3, taken from reference TRBV5-1 and TRBJ2-3): KAGVTQTPRYLIKTRGQQVTLSCSPISGHRSVSWYQQTPGQGLQFLFEYFSETQRNKGNFPGRFSGRQFSNSRSEMNVSTLELGDSALYLCASGLGKKDTQYFGPGTRLTVL.

This chain connects TRBV3-1 to TRBJ1-3; 8 bases fit TRBD1. Trimming at V came to 4 bases and at J to 4 bases, leaving 6 bases not matched to a gene. The germline V gene has CDR1 LGHDT and CDR2 YNNKEL (reference sequence). This CDR3 has 15 residues. The CDR3 here is CASSPDRAAGNTIYF. DNA for the CDR3: TGTGCCAGCAGCCCGGACAGGGCGGCCGGAAACACCATATATTTT.

This clonotype was recorded a few times. This sequence joins TRBV6-5 and TRBJ2-2; 7 positions match TRBD2. This CDR3 region has 15 residues. CDR1 is MNHEY and CDR2 is SVGAGI in the germline V gene. J was trimmed by 6 bases and V by 0 bases; bases with no gene match: 4. The CDR3 here is CASSYSYGGAGELFF. CDR3 DNA: TGTGCCAGCAGTTACTCGTATGGGGGGGCCGGGGAGCTGTTTTTT.

The chain carries TRBV28 and TRBJ1-5, with a weak D call TRBD1 (5 bases). Germline CDR1 MDHEN, CDR2 SYDVKM. The CDR3 extends over 15 amino acids. Trimming stripped 5 bases from V and 2 bases from J, with 13 bases between. The CDR3 region is CASSTGPGGNQPQHF. CDR3 sequence (DNA): TGTGCCAGCAGTACGGGCCCGGGGGGCAATCAGCCCCAGCATTTT.